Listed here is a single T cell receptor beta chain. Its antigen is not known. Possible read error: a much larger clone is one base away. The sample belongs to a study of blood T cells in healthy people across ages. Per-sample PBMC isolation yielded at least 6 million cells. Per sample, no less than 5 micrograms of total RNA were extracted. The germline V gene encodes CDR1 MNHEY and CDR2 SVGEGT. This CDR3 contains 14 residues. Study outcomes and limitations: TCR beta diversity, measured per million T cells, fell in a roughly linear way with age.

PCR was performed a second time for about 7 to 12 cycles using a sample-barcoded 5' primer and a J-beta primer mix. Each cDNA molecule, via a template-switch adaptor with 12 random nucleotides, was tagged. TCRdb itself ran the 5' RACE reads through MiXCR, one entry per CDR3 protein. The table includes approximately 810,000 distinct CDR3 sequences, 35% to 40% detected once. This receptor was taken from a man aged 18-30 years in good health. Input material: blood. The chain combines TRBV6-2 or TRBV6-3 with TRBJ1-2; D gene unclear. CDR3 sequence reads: CASSDSNTNYGYTF. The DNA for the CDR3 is TGTGCCAGCAGTGACTCGAACACCAACTATGGCTACACCTTC.